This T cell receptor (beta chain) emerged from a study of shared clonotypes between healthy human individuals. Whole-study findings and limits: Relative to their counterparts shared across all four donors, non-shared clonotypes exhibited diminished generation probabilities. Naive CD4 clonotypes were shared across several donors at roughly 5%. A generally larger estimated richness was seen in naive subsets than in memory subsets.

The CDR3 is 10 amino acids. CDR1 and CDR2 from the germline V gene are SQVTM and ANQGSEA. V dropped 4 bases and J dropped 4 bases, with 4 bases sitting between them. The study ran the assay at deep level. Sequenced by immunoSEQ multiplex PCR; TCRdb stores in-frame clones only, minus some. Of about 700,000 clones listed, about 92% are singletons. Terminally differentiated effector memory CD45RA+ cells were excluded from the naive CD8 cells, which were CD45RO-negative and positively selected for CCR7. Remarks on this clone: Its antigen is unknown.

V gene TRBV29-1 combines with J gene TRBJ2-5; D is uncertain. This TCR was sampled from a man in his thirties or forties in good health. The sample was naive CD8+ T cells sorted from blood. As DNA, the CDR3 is TGCAGCGTTGCCTTAGAGACCCAGTACTTC. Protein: CSVALETQYF.